This TCR beta chain comes out of a study of blood T cells in healthy people across ages. Germline V gene lookup returns CDR1 SGHRS and CDR2 YFSETQ. With 1 base clipped from V and 2 bases from J, the junction kept 2 bases outside the gene matches. The CDR3 loop spans 14 amino acids. Notes on this clonotype: Its matching antigen is unknown.

General study points: Unsorted PBMC material precluded a definitive naive versus antigen-experienced comparison. Diversity was estimated from one million T cells, and these estimates were considered underestimates.

Combining a sample-barcoded 5' primer with a J-beta primer mix, a second PCR ran for 7 to 11 cycles. Using its own MiXCR run on the 5' RACE reads, TCRdb lists one record per CDR3 protein. This sample carries fewer than 800,000 distinct CDR3 sequences, around 25% of them seen once, and the ten largest clones take more than 7.5%. These data were also reused for a study on T cells of mothers and their children. Per that paper: It was through the M1S primer of the second PCR that sample barcodes and 2-4 random nucleotides were added.

This clonotype was obtained from a boy younger than 18 in good health. The rearrangement uses TRBV5-1 and TRBJ1-2; 7 bases fit TRBD1. The specimen sequenced was blood. CDR3 nucleotides: TGCGCCAGCAGCTTGCTGACAGGGAACTATGGCTACACCTTC. It encodes CASSLLTGNYGYTF.